These 28 T cell receptor beta chains were sequenced from one sample in a study of control samples from healthy donors and cancer patients. Assay used: immunoSEQ multiplex PCR; TCRdb lists only in-frame clones, some missing. The sample records some 130,000 clones, less than 95% being singletons. The sample comprised blood. The receptor set was obtained from a man younger than 35 in good health.

The chain has TRBV10-3 and TRBJ1-1; D may be TRBD1 (6 bases). Trimming removed 6 bases at V and 3 bases at J, with 11 bases between. CDR1 is ENHRY, CDR2 SYGVKD, per germline. CDR3 length: 13 amino acids. The DNA for the CDR3 is TGTGCCATCAGCCTAAGGGGGGACACTGAAGCTTTCTTT. Translation gives CAISLRGDTEAFF.

The V call is TRBV4-1, the J call TRBJ1-2, with 9 bases matching TRBD1. With 3 bases clipped from V and 0 bases from J, the junction kept 8 bases outside the gene matches. CDR1 and CDR2 from the germline V gene are MGHRA and YSYEKL. This CDR3 is built from 17 residues. CDR3 region: CASSQYFRDRANYGYTF. The CDR3 DNA reads as TGCGCCAGCAGCCAGTACTTCCGGGACAGGGCTAACTATGGCTACACCTTC.

This clone was seen only once. This chain uses TRBV7-2 with TRBJ1-1, with D possibly TRBD1 on 5 matching bases. V gave up 4 bases and J gave up 7 bases, with 13 bases separating them. The CDR3 covers 13 residues. The V gene's germline CDR1 is SGHTA and CDR2 FQGNSA. This CDR3 reads CASSYHRGREAFF. DNA of the CDR3: TGTGCCAGCAGCTACCATCGGGGCCGTGAAGCTTTCTTT.

DNA of the CDR3: TGTGCCAGCAGCTTAGCGGGGGGGAGGGATCCCCAGCATTTT. Protein sequence: CASSLAGGRDPQHF. V gene TRBV7-8 combines with J gene TRBJ1-5; D is perhaps TRBD1 (5 bases). CDR3 length equals 14 residues. V shed 0 bases and J shed 10 bases, with 13 bases lying between them. Germline values: CDR1 SGHVS, CDR2 FQNEAQ.

This sequence joins TRBV19 and TRBJ2-3; 9 bases map to TRBD2. J lost 2 bases, V lost 5 bases, and 17 bases had no gene match. The CDR3 has 19 amino acids. Germline assignment: CDR1 LNHDA and CDR2 SQIVND (reference sequence). CDR3 DNA: TGTGCCAGTAGTTCCTCCCGCCGACTAGCGGTTCACTACACAGATACGCAGTATTTT. Protein sequence: CASSSSRRLAVHYTDTQYF.

The J gene is TRBJ1-6, the V gene TRBV30; D gene uncertain. Germline loops: CDR1 GTSNPN, CDR2 SVGIG (reference sequence). Trimming cost V 5 bases and J 0 bases, with 14 bases left between them. The CDR3 totals 16 residues. This CDR3 is CAWDRQKSSYNSPLHF. CDR3 DNA: TGTGCCTGGGACCGCCAGAAGAGCTCCTATAATTCACCCCTCCACTTT.

The chain links TRBV29-1 to TRBJ1-5, with 7 bases aligning to TRBD1. Germline V CDR1 and CDR2: SQVTM, ANQGSEA. The ends lost 6 bases at V and 4 bases at J; junction bases unmatched: 3. This CDR3 region has 12 residues. The CDR3 DNA sequence: TGCAGCGTCCTGACAGGGAATCAGCCCCAGCATTTT. This translates into CSVLTGNQPQHF.

The chain recombines TRBV18 with TRBJ1-6, with D maybe TRBD1 (5 bases). Germline-derived CDR1 and CDR2 are KGHSH and LQKENI. The length of the CDR3 is 15 residues. V was trimmed by 6 bases and J by 5 bases, leaving 14 bases between them. The CDR3 DNA is TGTGCCAGCTCGCTTCGGGGCAGAGATAATTCACCCCTCCACTTT. Encoded protein: CASSLRGRDNSPLHF.

J is TRBJ1-3 and V is TRBV2; D gene ambiguous. Germline V gives CDR1 SNHLY, CDR2 FYNNEI. The V end lost 7 bases, the J end lost 5 bases, and 12 bases lay between the germline ends. The CDR3 extends over 13 amino acids. The DNA of the CDR3 is TGTGCCAGCAATTATCAGCCAAGAAACACCATATATTTT. Its protein is CASNYQPRNTIYF. Full variable domain (remainder filled in from reference TRBV2 and TRBJ1-3): EPEVTQTPSHQVTQMGQEVILRCVPISNHLYFYWYRQILGQKVEFLVSFYNNEISEKSEIFDDQFSVERPDGSNFTLKIRSTKLEDSAMYFCASNYQPRNTIYFGEGSWLTVV.

The V and J genes are TRBV6-5 and TRBJ1-2; D call uncertain. The CDR3 totals 14 residues. The V and J ends lost 5 bases and 4 bases respectively, with 14 bases between them. Germline CDR1 MNHEY, CDR2 SVGAGI. CDR3 bases: TGTGCCAGCAGTCCCCGGGCAGAATTCTATGGCTACACCTTC. It translates to CASSPRAEFYGYTF.

V usage is TRBV18 and J usage is TRBJ1-3; D not certain. Trimming removed 3 bases at V and 2 bases at J, with 11 bases between. Germline CDR1 and CDR2: KGHSH and LQKENI. The CDR3 spans 15 residues. The CDR3 is CASSPSTRTGNTIYF. As DNA, the CDR3 is TGTGCCAGCTCACCCTCAACCAGAACTGGAAACACCATATATTTT.

V and J are TRBV5-1 and TRBJ2-3, with TRBD1 matching over 11 bases. This CDR3 is 18 amino acids long. Germline V gene lookup returns CDR1 SGHRS and CDR2 YFSETQ. Trimming took 3 bases from V and 4 from J; bases not matched to a gene: 13. In nucleotides, the CDR3 is TGCGCCAGCAGCTACGGACAGGGGGCGCTAGCCCCACCAGATACGCAGTATTTT. Translating it yields CASSYGQGALAPPDTQYF.

V is TRBV12-5 and J is TRBJ1-5, with D uncertain. Trimming stripped 5 bases from V and 7 bases from J, with 9 bases between. The CDR3 runs 12 residues. Germline-derived CDR1 and CDR2 are LGHNT and FRNRAP. CDR3 DNA sequence: TGTGCTAGTGGTCTGTTAGGGCAGCCCCAGCATTTT. Translation gives CASGLLGQPQHF.

The gene calls are TRBV30 and TRBJ1-5; no reliable D call. The V end lost 3 bases, the J end lost 5 bases, and 8 bases lay between the germline ends. This CDR3 has 12 amino acids. The germline V gene has CDR1 GTSNPN and CDR2 SVGIG (reference sequence). DNA for the CDR3: TGTGCCTGGAGCTTAGAGTATCAGCCCCAGCATTTT. Its translation is CAWSLEYQPQHF.

V usage is TRBV27 and J usage is TRBJ2-7; D is possibly TRBD1 (5 bases). CDR1 MNHEY and CDR2 SMNVEV come from the germline V gene (reference sequence). V gave up 5 bases and J gave up 7 bases, with 18 bases separating them. This CDR3 comprises 14 residues. The CDR3 is CASSPHRPGQEQYF. The DNA of the CDR3 is TGTGCCAGCAGTCCACACCGCCCTGGACAAGAGCAGTACTTC.

The CDR3 DNA is TGTGCCAGCAGCACGGGACTTGAGCAGTTCTTC. This codes for CASSTGLEQFF. The rearrangement links TRBV7-9 to TRBJ2-1, with D maybe TRBD2 (6 bases). The germline V gene has CDR1 SEHNR and CDR2 FQNEAQ (reference sequence). The CDR3 extends over 11 amino acids. Trimming removed 5 bases from V and 9 bases from J, with 8 bases in between. Drawing the rest from reference TRBV7-9 and TRBJ2-1, the complete variable domain is DTGVSQNPRHKITKRGQNVTFRCDPISEHNRLYWYRQTLGQGPEFLTYFQNEAQLEKSRLLSDRFSAERPKGSFSTLEIQRTEQGDSAMYLCASSTGLEQFFGPGTRLTVL.

This chain connects TRBV24-1 to TRBJ2-2; 7 bases agree with TRBD2. The ends lost 3 bases at V and 6 bases at J; junction bases unmatched: 9. The CDR3 sequence is 16 residues long. Germline V gene lookup returns CDR1 KGHDR and CDR2 SFDVKD. CDR3 region: CATSDTRQGGSGELFF. The DNA for the CDR3 is TGTGCCACCAGTGATACGCGGCAGGGAGGGTCCGGGGAGCTGTTTTTT.

The chain joins TRBV7-9 to TRBJ1-5; D gene unclear. The CDR3 contains 14 residues. CDR1 SEHNR and CDR2 FQNEAQ come from the germline V gene (reference sequence). With 5 bases removed from V and 6 bases from J, the gap between germline ends came to 14 bases. CDR3 coding DNA: TGTGCCAGCAGCCCTGGTCGGGCTGGTCAGCCCCAGCATTTT. This gives the protein CASSPGRAGQPQHF.

This chain connects TRBV5-1 to TRBJ1-2, with a weak D call TRBD1 (6 bases). Germline lookup yields CDR1 SGHRS and CDR2 YFSETQ. This CDR3 spans 13 amino acids. V shed 0 bases and J shed 7 bases, with 10 bases lying between them. CDR3 in amino acids: CASSLARGIGYTF. The CDR3 DNA sequence: TGCGCCAGCAGCTTGGCCAGGGGTATTGGCTACACCTTC. Using reference TRBV5-1 and TRBJ1-2 for the parts outside the CDR3, the full variable domain is KAGVTQTPRYLIKTRGQQVTLSCSPISGHRSVSWYQQTPGQGLQFLFEYFSETQRNKGNFPGRFSGRQFSNSRSEMNVSTLELGDSALYLCASSLARGIGYTFGSGTRLTVV.

The chain recombines TRBV27 with TRBJ2-2; possibly TRBD2 for D (5 bases). The CDR3 spans 14 residues. V shed 5 bases and J shed 1 base, with 8 bases lying between them. The V gene's germline CDR1 is MNHEY and CDR2 SMNVEV (reference sequence). The CDR3 protein is CASSGGRNTGELFF. The CDR3, as DNA: TGTGCCAGCAGTGGAGGCCGGAACACCGGGGAGCTGTTTTTT.

The rearrangement joins TRBV6-5 to TRBJ2-5; D perhaps matches TRBD1 (6 bases). Germline V gene sequence: CDR1 MNHEY, CDR2 SVGAGI. The V and J ends lost 8 bases and 2 bases respectively, with 9 bases between them. The CDR3 spans 12 residues. This chain's CDR3 is CASGDTQETQYF. CDR3 sequence (DNA): TGTGCCAGCGGGGACACTCAAGAGACCCAGTACTTC.

The chain couples TRBV20-1 to TRBJ2-2, with TRBD1 as a possible D gene (5 bases). CDR1 DFQATT and CDR2 SNEGSKA come from the germline V gene (reference sequence). Trimming removed 3 bases at V and 7 bases at J, with 15 bases between. CDR3 length: 14 residues. The CDR3 loop is CSASLQGDRGELFF. CDR3 in DNA: TGCAGTGCTAGTTTACAAGGGGATCGCGGGGAGCTGTTTTTT.

V and J are TRBV3-1 (or the pseudogene TRBV3-2) and TRBJ1-2; weak D call: TRBD1 (5 bases). Trimming took off 4 bases at V and 2 bases at J, with 11 bases between the two ends. Germline V gene sequence: CDR1 LGHDT, CDR2 YNNKEL (reference sequence). This CDR3 has 14 amino acids. The CDR3 sequence: CASSPETVNYGYTF. The CDR3 region has the DNA TGTGCCAGCAGCCCCGAGACAGTCAACTATGGCTACACCTTC.

This clone was found once. The chain links TRBV7-6 to TRBJ2-7, with 9 bases fitting TRBD1. Looked up from germline, CDR1 is SGHVS and CDR2 is FNYEAQ. CDR3 length: 14 residues. Trimming at V came to 5 bases and at J to 3 bases, leaving 5 bases not matched to a gene. CDR3 nucleotides: TGTGCCAGCAGCGGGGGACAGGGAAACTACGAGCAGTACTTC. As protein: CASSGGQGNYEQYF.

This clone showed up just a few times. This chain uses TRBV5-1 with TRBJ1-2, with TRBD1 identical over 7 bases. The CDR3 runs to 13 residues. The V segment lost 0 bases and the J segment 8 bases; nucleotides outside the gene matches: 4. The V gene's germline CDR1 is SGHRS and CDR2 YFSETQ. The CDR3 nucleotides read TGCGCCAGCAGCTTGGGGGCAGGGGGAGGCTACACCTTC. This translates into CASSLGAGGGYTF.

The chain recombines TRBV6-6 with TRBJ1-5; D is perhaps TRBD1 (6 bases). V was pared by 6 bases and J by 0 bases, with 12 bases between. Per germline, CDR1 MNHNY and CDR2 SVGAGI (reference sequence). The CDR3 spans 15 residues. Written as DNA, the CDR3 is TGTGCCAGCAGGCCAGGACAGTATAGCAATCAGCCCCAGCATTTT. This gives the protein CASRPGQYSNQPQHF.

The genes are TRBV5-6 and TRBJ2-5; 9 bases match TRBD1. The length of the CDR3 is 15 residues. The germline V gene encodes CDR1 SGHDT and CDR2 YYEEEE. V shed 3 bases and J 4 bases; nucleotides not matched to a gene: 7. The CDR3 DNA is TGTGCCAGCAGCTCCGCCGGGACAGGGAGAGAGACCCAGTACTTC. Translation: CASSSAGTGRETQYF.

The chain combines TRBV6-1 with TRBJ1-6, with D perhaps TRBD1 (5 bases). The CDR3 extends over 16 amino acids. V shed 1 base and J shed 1 base, with 8 bases lying between them. The V gene's germline CDR1 is MNHNS and CDR2 SASEGT. The CDR3 loop reads CASSEVGGSYNSPLHF. For the CDR3, the DNA is TGTGCCAGCAGTGAAGTGGGGGGGTCCTATAATTCACCCCTCCACTTT.